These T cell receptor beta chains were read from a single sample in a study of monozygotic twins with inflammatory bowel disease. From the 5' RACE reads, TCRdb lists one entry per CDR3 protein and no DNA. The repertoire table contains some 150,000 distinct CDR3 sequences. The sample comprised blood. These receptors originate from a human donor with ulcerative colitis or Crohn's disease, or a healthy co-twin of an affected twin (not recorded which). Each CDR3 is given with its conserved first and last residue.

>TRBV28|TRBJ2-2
CASRTDRVSTGELFF
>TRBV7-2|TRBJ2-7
CASSKTSGSYEQYF
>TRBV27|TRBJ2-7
CASSLQGSSYEQYF
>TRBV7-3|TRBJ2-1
CASSSGLAGGREQFF
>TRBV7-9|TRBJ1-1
CASSPQKNTEAFF
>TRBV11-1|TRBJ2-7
CASSSLATSYEQYF
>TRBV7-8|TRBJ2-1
CASNPTGSYNEQFF
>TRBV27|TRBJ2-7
CASSLSNLDRGF
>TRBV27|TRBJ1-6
CASSLLPLTGASSYNSPLHF
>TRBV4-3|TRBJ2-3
CASSQEGRKGTDTQYF
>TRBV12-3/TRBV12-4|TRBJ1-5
CASRGQGGQPQHF
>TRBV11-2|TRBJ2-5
CASSVAGGETQYF
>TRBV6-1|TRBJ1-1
CASRLGGERGNTEAFF
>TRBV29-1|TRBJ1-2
CSVGGRGANYGYTF
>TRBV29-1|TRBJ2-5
CSVEDWTGGKETQYF
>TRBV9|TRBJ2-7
CASSVSGRAYEQYF
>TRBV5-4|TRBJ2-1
CASSLVAYNEQFF
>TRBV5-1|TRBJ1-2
CASSWGVGTLNYGYTF
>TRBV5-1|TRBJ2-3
CASSYGPRQGDEQYF
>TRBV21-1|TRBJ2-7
CASSNGRRQAYSYEQYF
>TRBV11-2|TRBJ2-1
CASSLRTSGRALPGEQFF
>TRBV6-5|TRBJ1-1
CASSLPPGAGNTEAFF
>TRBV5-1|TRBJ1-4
CASSSSGQINEKLFF
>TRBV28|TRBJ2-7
CASSLNYYEQYF
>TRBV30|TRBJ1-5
CAWSGGRTGLYSNQPQHF
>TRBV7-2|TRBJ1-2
CASSLTLTGGTYGYTF
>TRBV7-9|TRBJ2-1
CASSRDGGEQFF
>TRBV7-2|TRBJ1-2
CASSSRQGARLNYGYTF
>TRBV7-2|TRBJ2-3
CASSLGPTSSTDTQYF
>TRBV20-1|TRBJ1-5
CSARDSTSFGNQPQHF
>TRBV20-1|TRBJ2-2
CSASAGPNTGELFF
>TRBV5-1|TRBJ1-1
CASSSSSGGTEAFF
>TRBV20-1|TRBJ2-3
CSARDYGTDTQYF
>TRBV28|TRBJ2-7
CASSPKRTLSHYEQYF
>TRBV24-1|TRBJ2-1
CATSDRTGGGDEQFF
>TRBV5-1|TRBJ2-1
CASSFNMDNEQFF
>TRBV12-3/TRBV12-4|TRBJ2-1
CASSPWRAQDEQFF
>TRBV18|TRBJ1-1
CASSEGGTEAFF
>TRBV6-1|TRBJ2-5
CASRPPGQGWQETQYF
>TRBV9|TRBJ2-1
CASSAQDGFGNEQFF
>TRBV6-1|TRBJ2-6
CATGQGASGANVLTF
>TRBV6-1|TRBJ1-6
CASSRNRVDNSPLHF
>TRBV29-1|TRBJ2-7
CSVDISQGHREQYF
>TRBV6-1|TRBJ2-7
CASLEGQPSYEQYF
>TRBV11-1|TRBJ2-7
CASSLRVIPYEQYF
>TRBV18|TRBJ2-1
CASSSLARGLGEQFF
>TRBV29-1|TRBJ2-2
CSVRTGGTGELFF
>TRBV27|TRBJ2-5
CASSFQPGQGMETQYF